This TCR beta chain was retrieved from a study of vaccination and CD4 T cells after COVID-19. Across the study: Stimulation used overlapping spike peptides from SARS-CoV-2, HCoV-NL63, HCoV-OC43 and HCoV-229E.

Cultured CD4+ T cells had their DNA profiled by the Oncomine TCR Beta short-read assay. Extraction of genomic DNA was performed on cultured CD4+ T cells. TCRdb re-derived calls from the PCR reads in MiXCR, one entry per CDR3 protein. This table holds roughly 20,000 distinct CDR3 sequences, approximately 63% found once. Germline V gene sequence: CDR1 LGHNA, CDR2 YSLEER. V dropped 6 bases and J dropped 3 bases, with 17 bases sitting between them. CDR3 length: 15 residues. A word on this clonotype: No antigen is known for it.

The treatment: roughly 11-day PBMC culture with coronavirus spike peptide pools or control peptides (ViraFEST assay). V is TRBV4-3 and J is TRBJ1-2; no clear D gene. Material: CD4+ T cells from blood, cultured in vitro. The TCR comes from a human donor who had recovered from COVID-19. The CDR3 DNA reads TGCGCCAGCAGACCCGGACTGGGTAGGGACTATGGCTACACCTTC. Its translation: CASRPGLGRDYGYTF.